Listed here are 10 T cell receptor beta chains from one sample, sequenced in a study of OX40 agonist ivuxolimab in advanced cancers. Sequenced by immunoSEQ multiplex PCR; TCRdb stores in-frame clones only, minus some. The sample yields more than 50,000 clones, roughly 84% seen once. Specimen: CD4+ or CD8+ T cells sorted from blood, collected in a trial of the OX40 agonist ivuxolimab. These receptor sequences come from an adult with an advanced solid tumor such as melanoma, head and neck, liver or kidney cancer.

CDR3 residues: CASSLTGAYYGYTF. The CDR3 coding sequence is TGTGCCAGCAGTTTAACAGGGGCCTACTATGGCTACACCTTC. The chain combines TRBV28 with TRBJ1-2; 7 positions match TRBD1. Trimming at V came to 2 bases and at J to 3 bases, leaving 3 bases not matched to a gene. The V gene's germline CDR1 is MDHEN and CDR2 SYDVKM. This CDR3 region has 14 residues.

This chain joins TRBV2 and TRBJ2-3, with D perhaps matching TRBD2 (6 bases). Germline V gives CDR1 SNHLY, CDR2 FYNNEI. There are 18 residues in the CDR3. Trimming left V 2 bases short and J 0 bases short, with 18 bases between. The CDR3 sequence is CASSEPGTGRISTDTQYF. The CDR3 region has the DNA TGTGCCAGCAGTGAACCAGGGACTGGGAGAATTAGCACAGATACGCAGTATTTT.

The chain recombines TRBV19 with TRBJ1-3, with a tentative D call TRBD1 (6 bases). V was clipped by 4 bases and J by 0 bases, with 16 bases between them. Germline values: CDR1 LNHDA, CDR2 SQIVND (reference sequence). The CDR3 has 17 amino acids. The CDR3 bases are TGTGCCAGTAGTAAGGGGGGACTGACTGACTCTGGAAACACCATATATTTT. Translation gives CASSKGGLTDSGNTIYF.

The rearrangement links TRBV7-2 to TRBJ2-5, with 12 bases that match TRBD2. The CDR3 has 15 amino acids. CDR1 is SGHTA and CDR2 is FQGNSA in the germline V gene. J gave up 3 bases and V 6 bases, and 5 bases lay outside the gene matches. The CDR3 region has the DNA TGTGCCAGCAGACCCCGACTAGCGGGAGAAGAGACCCAGTACTTC. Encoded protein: CASRPRLAGEETQYF. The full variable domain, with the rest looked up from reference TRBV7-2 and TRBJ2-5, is GAGVSQSPSNKVTEKGKDVELRCDPISGHTALYWYRQSLGQGLEFLIYFQGNSAPDKSGLPSDRFSAERTGGSVSTLTIQRTQQEDSAVYLCASRPRLAGEETQYFGPGTRLLVL.

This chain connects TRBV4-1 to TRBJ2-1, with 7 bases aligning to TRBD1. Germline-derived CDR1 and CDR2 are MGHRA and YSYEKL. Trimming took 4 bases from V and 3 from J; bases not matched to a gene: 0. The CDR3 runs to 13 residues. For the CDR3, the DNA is TGCGCCAGCAGCCGGGACAGCTACAATGAGCAGTTCTTC. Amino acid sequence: CASSRDSYNEQFF.

The CDR3, as DNA: TGTGCCAGCAGCTTAAAAGGCAGGGGGCATGGCTACACCTTC. Protein sequence: CASSLKGRGHGYTF. V gene TRBV7-2 combines with J gene TRBJ1-2; 8 bases map to TRBD1. V lost 2 bases, J lost 6 bases, and 5 bases stayed unmatched. Germline CDR1 SGHTA, CDR2 FQGNSA. This CDR3 contains 14 residues. Full variable domain (rest looked up from reference TRBV7-2 and TRBJ1-2): GAGVSQSPSNKVTEKGKDVELRCDPISGHTALYWYRQSLGQGLEFLIYFQGNSAPDKSGLPSDRFSAERTGGSVSTLTIQRTQQEDSAVYLCASSLKGRGHGYTFGSGTRLTVV.

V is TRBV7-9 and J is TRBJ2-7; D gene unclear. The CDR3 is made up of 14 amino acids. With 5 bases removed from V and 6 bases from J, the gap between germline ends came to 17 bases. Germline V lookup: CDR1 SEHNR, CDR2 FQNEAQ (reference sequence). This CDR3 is CASSPASIGGEQYF. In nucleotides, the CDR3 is TGTGCCAGCAGCCCCGCAAGTATCGGTGGCGAGCAGTACTTC.

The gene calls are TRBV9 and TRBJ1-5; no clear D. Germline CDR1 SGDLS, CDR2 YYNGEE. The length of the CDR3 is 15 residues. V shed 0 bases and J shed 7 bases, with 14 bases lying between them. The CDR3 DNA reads TGTGCCAGCAGCGTAGATATGGGAGGAGGACAGCCCCAGCATTTT. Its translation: CASSVDMGGGQPQHF. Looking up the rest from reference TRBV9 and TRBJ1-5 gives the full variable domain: DSGVTQTPKHLITATGQRVTLRCSPRSGDLSVYWYQQSLDQGLQFLIQYYNGEERAKGNILERFSAQQFPDLHSELNLSSLELGDSALYFCASSVDMGGGQPQHFGDGTRLSIL.

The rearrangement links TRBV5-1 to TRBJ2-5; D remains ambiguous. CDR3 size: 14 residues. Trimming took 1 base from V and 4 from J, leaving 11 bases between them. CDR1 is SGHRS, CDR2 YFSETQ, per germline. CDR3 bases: TGCGCCAGCAGCTTGCCCGATCAGATAGAGACCCAGTACTTC. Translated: CASSLPDQIETQYF.

CDR3 DNA sequence: TGCACCGCCTCCGGGGCTTATACAGATACGCAGTATTTT. This encodes CTASGAYTDTQYF. The genes are TRBV29-1 and TRBJ2-3; D assignment may be TRBD1 or TRBD2 (5 bases each). CDR1 and CDR2 (germline): SQVTM, ANQGSEA. This CDR3 is 13 amino acids long.